A selection of T cell receptor beta chains follows, all from one sample in a study of blood T cell repertoires in COVID-19. This table comes from immunoSEQ multiplex PCR, and its TCRdb copy is limited to in-frame clones, with some not included. Among just over 150,000 clones listed, approximately 90% were seen once. The sample taken for sequencing was peripheral blood. The receptors come from a man aged 25 to 45 with COVID-19, enrolled during active disease. CDR3s include the opening cysteine and the closing phenylalanine or tryptophan. The D gene is left open where the match is weak.

TRBD2,TRBV5-6,TRBJ2-1,TGTGCCAGCAGCTCCCTACGTGCCGGGACTAGCGGGAAGGATGAGCAGTTCTTC,CASSSLRAGTSGKDEQFF
-,TRBV6-5,TRBJ2-2,TGTGCCAGCAGTTACTCGCACAGGCCTACCGGGGAGCTGTTTTTT,CASSYSHRPTGELFF
-,TRBV7-9,TRBJ2-7,TGTGCCAGCAGCTTTACTCGGGGCGAGCAGTACTTC,CASSFTRGEQYF
TRBD1,TRBV12-3/TRBV12-4,TRBJ2-7,TGTGCCAGCAGCCCGGGACAGGAGTACGAGCAGTACTTC,CASSPGQEYEQYF
TRBD2,TRBV11-2,TRBJ2-3,TGTGCCAGCAGACCCGGACTAGCGGGCACAGATACGCAGTATTTT,CASRPGLAGTDTQYF
-,TRBV19,TRBJ1-2,TGTGCCAGTAGTACTACAGGAAAAGCTAACTATGGCTACACCTTC,CASSTTGKANYGYTF
-,TRBV10-3,TRBJ1-5,TGTGCCATCGGAGGGAACAGCTATCAGCCCCAGCATTTT,CAIGGNSYQPQHF
-,TRBV6-6,TRBJ1-3,TGTGCCAGCAGTTACTCATGGGGGGGAGGAAACACCATATATTTT,CASSYSWGGGNTIYF
-,TRBV7-2,TRBJ1-5,TGTGCCAGCAGCTTAGAGAGCCCCCAGCCCCAGCATTTT,CASSLESPQPQHF
-,TRBV7-6,TRBJ1-6,TGTGCCAGCAGCCTCTCCCCCGGGTTCCTACCCCTCCACTTT,CASSLSPGFLPLHF
-,TRBV6-2/TRBV6-3,TRBJ1-5,TGTGCCAGCAGTCCCTATCGTCAGGGTATGGAGCAGCCCCAGCATTTT,CASSPYRQGMEQPQHF
TRBD1,TRBV7-9,TRBJ2-2,TGTGCCAGCAGCTTAGCGGCAGGGGGTACCGGGGAGCTGTTTTTT,CASSLAAGGTGELFF
TRBD1,TRBV6-6,TRBJ1-2,TGTGCCAGCAGCCCCGGGACAGGGATTGGCTACACCTTC,CASSPGTGIGYTF